This TCR beta chain stems from a study of shared clonotypes between healthy human individuals. Terminally differentiated effector memory CD45RA+ cells were excluded by CCR7 positive selection of CD45RO-negative cells. Authors' data handling: Filtering of immunoSEQ junctional sequences could not match full-length read filtering. Using immunoSEQ multiplex PCR, the repertoire was profiled, and TCRdb retains in-frame clones only, with some absent. Clonal size and the V and J genes are those of that table, whereas D and trimming came from the DNA. Counted here are about 610,000 clones, 95% to 97% occurring once; the ten biggest clones make up 0.11%. Trimming pared 4 bases from V and 10 bases from J, leaving 14 bases between. From germline, CDR1 is MGHRA and CDR2 YSYEKL. This CDR3 contains 14 residues. This clone is a singleton in its sample.

The receptor comes from a woman aged 25 to 45 in good health. The genes are TRBV4-1 and TRBJ1-6; no clear D. The sample consisted of naive CD8+ T cells sorted from blood. The CDR3 sequence is CASSPGAGNSPLHF. CDR3 in DNA: TGCGCCAGCAGCCCCGGAGCAGGAAACTCACCCCTCCACTTT.